A selection of T cell receptor beta chains follows, all from one sample in a study of PD-1 blockade in classical Hodgkin lymphoma. Assay used: immunoSEQ multiplex PCR; TCRdb lists only in-frame clones, some missing. Of 100,000 to 120,000 clones listed, roughly nine tenths are singletons. Sequenced here: peripheral blood mononuclear cells (PBMCs), sampled before the fourth cycle of nivolumab. These receptors all come from a human donor with classical Hodgkin lymphoma. Each CDR3 is given with its conserved first and last residue. Each record gives: V gene, clone size, D gene, J gene, CDR3 protein, CDR3 DNA. The D gene is left open where the match is weak. A row's size may be missing; if present it is once, few, many or a size class.

v_gene: TRBV4-1
abundance: -
d_gene: TRBD2
j_gene: TRBJ2-3
CDR3aa: CASSPGGGRTDTQYF
CDR3nt: TGCGCCAGCAGCCCGGGGGGGGGAAGGACAGATACGCAGTATTTT

v_gene: TRBV25-1
abundance: -
d_gene: -
j_gene: TRBJ1-1
CDR3aa: CASRARTGTKAFF
CDR3nt: TGTGCCAGCAGAGCAAGAACAGGCACAAAAGCTTTCTTT

v_gene: TRBV5-1
abundance: -
d_gene: TRBD1
j_gene: TRBJ2-7
CDR3aa: CASSTRTGSYEQYF
CDR3nt: TGCGCCAGCAGCACGAGGACAGGGTCCTACGAGCAGTACTTC

v_gene: TRBV4-1
abundance: -
d_gene: TRBD2
j_gene: TRBJ2-3
CDR3aa: CASSQVAGARTDTQYF
CDR3nt: TGCGCCAGCAGCCAAGTGGCGGGAGCCCGCACAGATACGCAGTATTTT

v_gene: TRBV27
abundance: -
d_gene: -
j_gene: TRBJ1-1
CDR3aa: CASSWAENTEAFF
CDR3nt: TGTGCCAGCAGTTGGGCAGAGAACACTGAAGCTTTCTTT

v_gene: TRBV6-5
abundance: -
d_gene: -
j_gene: TRBJ1-6
CDR3aa: CASTTFTSNSPLHF
CDR3nt: TGTGCCAGTACAACTTTTACCAGTAATTCACCCCTCCACTTT

v_gene: TRBV30
abundance: -
d_gene: -
j_gene: TRBJ2-5
CDR3aa: CAWKGLGETQYF
CDR3nt: TGTGCCTGGAAAGGGCTAGGGGAGACCCAGTACTTC

v_gene: TRBV5-4
abundance: -
d_gene: TRBD1
j_gene: TRBJ2-5
CDR3aa: CASRLTGGRETQYF
CDR3nt: TGTGCCAGCAGGTTGACAGGGGGGCGAGAGACCCAGTACTTC

v_gene: TRBV30
abundance: -
d_gene: TRBD2
j_gene: TRBJ2-1
CDR3aa: CALITGTSGRRGHNEQFF
CDR3nt: TGTGCCTTAATTACAGGGACTAGCGGGAGGAGGGGGCACAATGAGCAGTTCTTC

v_gene: TRBV4-1
abundance: -
d_gene: -
j_gene: TRBJ2-7
CDR3aa: CASSQLLGEQYF
CDR3nt: TGCGCCAGCAGCCAACTTCTGGGGGAGCAGTACTTC

v_gene: TRBV25-1
abundance: -
d_gene: -
j_gene: TRBJ2-7
CDR3aa: CASSASGITYEQYF
CDR3nt: TGTGCCAGCAGTGCATCAGGAATCACCTACGAGCAGTACTTC

v_gene: TRBV5-6
abundance: -
d_gene: -
j_gene: TRBJ2-1
CDR3aa: CASSLTTDYNEQFF
CDR3nt: TGTGCCAGCAGCTTGACGACAGACTACAATGAGCAGTTCTTC

v_gene: TRBV2
abundance: once
d_gene: -
j_gene: TRBJ1-2
CDR3aa: CASSEVRGAGYGYTF
CDR3nt: TGTGCCAGCAGTGAAGTTCGGGGGGCAGGGTATGGCTACACCTTC

v_gene: TRBV29-1
abundance: once
d_gene: -
j_gene: TRBJ2-1
CDR3aa: CSVDSSYNEQFF
CDR3nt: TGCAGCGTCGACAGCTCCTACAATGAGCAGTTCTTC

v_gene: TRBV5-1
abundance: -
d_gene: -
j_gene: TRBJ2-1
CDR3aa: CASSQTQVSGGYEQFF
CDR3nt: TGCGCCAGCAGCCAAACCCAAGTTTCTGGGGGGTATGAGCAGTTCTTC

v_gene: TRBV19
abundance: -
d_gene: TRBD2
j_gene: TRBJ2-7
CDR3aa: CASSIDASGRVYEQYF
CDR3nt: TGTGCCAGTAGTATAGATGCTAGCGGGAGAGTCTACGAGCAGTACTTC

v_gene: TRBV9
abundance: -
d_gene: -
j_gene: TRBJ2-7
CDR3aa: CASSVAPHYEQYF
CDR3nt: TGTGCCAGCAGCGTAGCGCCTCACTACGAGCAGTACTTC

v_gene: TRBV4-2
abundance: -
d_gene: TRBD1
j_gene: TRBJ2-7
CDR3aa: CASSQDWGTGVSKGSWEQYF
CDR3nt: TGTGCCAGCAGCCAAGATTGGGGGACAGGGGTTTCTAAAGGGTCGTGGGAGCAGTACTTC

v_gene: TRBV6-5
abundance: -
d_gene: -
j_gene: TRBJ1-1
CDR3aa: CASSYSGGLTEAFF
CDR3nt: TGTGCCAGCAGTTACTCGGGGGGATTGACTGAAGCTTTCTTT

v_gene: TRBV7-8
abundance: -
d_gene: TRBD2
j_gene: TRBJ2-1
CDR3aa: CASSLGASSSGIYNEQFF
CDR3nt: TGTGCCAGCAGCTTAGGGGCATCATCTAGCGGAATTTACAATGAGCAGTTCTTC

v_gene: TRBV28
abundance: -
d_gene: TRBD1
j_gene: TRBJ1-2
CDR3aa: CASSPVGQGARGYTF
CDR3nt: TGTGCCAGCAGCCCGGTCGGACAGGGGGCGCGGGGCTACACCTTC

v_gene: TRBV6-5
abundance: -
d_gene: -
j_gene: TRBJ2-7
CDR3aa: CASSYPGQEQYF
CDR3nt: TGTGCCAGCAGTTACCCTGGACAGGAGCAGTACTTC

v_gene: TRBV19
abundance: -
d_gene: TRBD1
j_gene: TRBJ1-4
CDR3aa: CATQVGTGSEKLFF
CDR3nt: TGTGCCACCCAAGTGGGGACAGGGAGTGAAAAACTGTTTTTT

v_gene: TRBV19
abundance: -
d_gene: TRBD1
j_gene: TRBJ1-5
CDR3aa: CASSSATGGNQPQHF
CDR3nt: TGTGCCAGTAGTTCCGCGACAGGGGGCAATCAGCCCCAGCATTTT

v_gene: TRBV9
abundance: -
d_gene: -
j_gene: TRBJ1-2
CDR3aa: CASSAGQPPAYGYTF
CDR3nt: TGTGCCAGCAGCGCCGGACAGCCCCCGGCCTATGGCTACACCTTC

v_gene: TRBV7-2
abundance: once
d_gene: -
j_gene: TRBJ2-1
CDR3aa: CASSQGPSQNEQFF
CDR3nt: TGTGCCAGCAGCCAGGGTCCCAGTCAGAATGAGCAGTTCTTC

v_gene: TRBV7-9
abundance: -
d_gene: TRBD1
j_gene: TRBJ1-1
CDR3aa: CASSPPTGGWTEAFF
CDR3nt: TGTGCCAGCAGCCCTCCGACAGGGGGTTGGACTGAAGCTTTCTTT

v_gene: TRBV29-1
abundance: -
d_gene: TRBD2
j_gene: TRBJ2-1
CDR3aa: CSVGTSGRRNEQFF
CDR3nt: TGCAGCGTTGGAACTAGCGGGAGGAGGAATGAGCAGTTCTTC

v_gene: TRBV6-1
abundance: few
d_gene: -
j_gene: TRBJ1-5
CDR3aa: CASSGLGGGNQPQHF
CDR3nt: TGTGCCAGCAGTGGTCTCGGGGGTGGCAATCAGCCCCAGCATTTT

v_gene: TRBV29-1
abundance: -
d_gene: TRBD1
j_gene: TRBJ1-3
CDR3aa: CSAGTGPGNTIYF
CDR3nt: TGCAGCGCTGGGACAGGGCCAGGAAACACCATATATTTT

v_gene: TRBV18
abundance: -
d_gene: -
j_gene: TRBJ1-1
CDR3aa: CASSPGSEGTEAFF
CDR3nt: TGTGCCAGCTCACCCGGGTCGGAGGGCACTGAAGCTTTCTTT